One sample yielded the 21 T cell receptor beta chains listed below, sequenced in a study of T cell changes during pregnancy in multiple sclerosis. Generated by immunoSEQ multiplex PCR, the TCRdb table keeps only in-frame clones and is missing some. The sample includes around 33,000 clones, approximately 90% of them seen just once. The sequenced sample was CD8+ T cells from peripheral blood mononuclear cells, obtained in the third trimester of pregnancy. Receptor source: a female donor with multiple sclerosis, enrolled in a pregnancy study.

The rearrangement joins TRBV4-1 to TRBJ1-5; no clear D. Germline V gives CDR1 MGHRA, CDR2 YSYEKL. Trimming took 6 bases from V and 0 from J, leaving 6 bases between them. This CDR3 contains 13 residues. The CDR3 protein is CASRGDSNQPQHF. DNA of the CDR3: TGCGCCAGCAGGGGAGATAGCAATCAGCCCCAGCATTTT.

This chain connects TRBV10-3 to TRBJ2-7; the D gene is possibly TRBD1 (5 bases). Trimming took 2 bases from V and 6 from J, leaving 11 bases between them. The germline CDR1 and CDR2 sequences are ENHRY and SYGVKD. There are 13 residues in the CDR3. The CDR3: CAISEGAAGEQYF. Written as DNA, the CDR3 is TGTGCCATCAGTGAGGGGGCAGCCGGCGAGCAGTACTTC.

This clone has just a few counts. The chain links TRBV6-4 to TRBJ2-3; D unclear. In germline, CDR1 is MRHNA, CDR2 SNTAGT. The ends were cut back, 0 bases at V and 3 bases at J, with 4 bases in the middle. CDR3 length equals 13 residues. CDR3 residues: CASSDSETDTQYF. CDR3 sequence (DNA): TGTGCCAGCAGTGACTCCGAGACAGATACGCAGTATTTT.

This chain links TRBV28 with TRBJ1-1; 8 positions agree with TRBD1. Unmatched junction bases numbered 4, after V lost 3 bases and J lost 1 base. The V gene's germline CDR1 is MDHEN and CDR2 SYDVKM. The CDR3 contains 15 residues. This CDR3 is CASSLWTGRNTEAFF. The CDR3 DNA is TGTGCCAGCAGTTTGTGGACAGGGCGGAACACTGAAGCTTTCTTT.

This clone has just one count. The chain carries TRBV10-3 and TRBJ2-2, with D maybe TRBD2 (6 bases). V gave up 6 bases and J gave up 4 bases, with 9 bases separating them. CDR3 length: 13 residues. Germline V gene data show CDR1 as ENHRY and CDR2 as SYGVKD. The CDR3 sequence: CAIRLSGTGELFF. The DNA of the CDR3 is TGTGCCATCAGACTTAGCGGCACCGGGGAGCTGTTTTTT.

J is TRBJ1-2 and V is TRBV15, with D uncertain. The CDR3 is 17 amino acids. The V gene's germline CDR1 is LNHNV and CDR2 YYDKDF (reference sequence). Trimming removed 1 base at V and 4 bases at J, with 19 bases between. The CDR3 DNA sequence: TGTGCCACCAGCAGAGTACCGGCGCGTGGCGGAACCTATGGCTACACCTTC. Its translation: CATSRVPARGGTYGYTF.

The gene calls are TRBV7-9 and TRBJ1-2; 9 nucleotides align to TRBD1. The CDR3 loop spans 15 amino acids. Trimming cost V 6 bases and J 6 bases; bases outside gene matches: 11. The V gene's germline CDR1 is SEHNR and CDR2 FQNEAQ (reference sequence). This CDR3 reads CASRAHRGLPDGYTF. DNA of the CDR3: TGTGCCAGCAGAGCCCACAGGGGGCTACCGGATGGCTACACCTTC.

The chain couples TRBV6-6 to TRBJ2-5, with TRBD2 as a possible D gene (5 bases). The CDR3 sequence is 11 residues long. V was cut by 2 bases and J by 9 bases, with 7 bases left in between. The germline gives CDR1 MNHNY, CDR2 SVGAGI (reference sequence). The CDR3 protein is CASSYAGAQYF. In DNA, the CDR3 is TGTGCCAGCAGTTACGCCGGGGCCCAGTACTTC.

The V call is TRBV10-3, the J call TRBJ1-3; D gene uncertain. The V gene lost 0 bases and the J gene lost 0 bases, with 9 bases spanning the gap. The germline V gene encodes CDR1 ENHRY and CDR2 SYGVKD. The length of the CDR3 is 16 residues. The CDR3 is CAISESRSTSGNTIYF. The CDR3 region has the DNA TGTGCCATCAGTGAGTCGAGGTCTACCTCTGGAAACACCATATATTTT.

The chain is built from TRBV6-6 and TRBJ1-1; D is ambiguous. V was shortened by 4 bases and J by 3 bases, with 3 bases between the two germline ends. The CDR3 sequence is 11 residues long. Germline V gene lookup returns CDR1 MNHNY and CDR2 SVGAGI (reference sequence). The DNA of the CDR3 is TGTGCCAGCAGTTCGGACACTGAAGCTTTCTTT. Translation: CASSSDTEAFF.

CDR3 sequence reads: CASSSPGQGANEQFF. The DNA for the CDR3 is TGTGCCAGCAGCTCCCCGGGACAGGGGGCCAATGAGCAGTTCTTC. This chain joins TRBV11-3 and TRBJ2-1, with 12 bases aligning to TRBD1. Germline CDR1 reads SGHNT; CDR2 reads YENEEA. Germline trimming cut 4 bases from V and 6 bases from J; bases unmatched to any gene: 4. CDR3 length equals 15 residues.

The genes are TRBV27 and TRBJ1-3; D is unresolved. This CDR3 comprises 15 residues. Germline V gene lookup returns CDR1 MNHEY and CDR2 SMNVEV (reference sequence). V was cut by 8 bases and J by 6 bases, with 20 bases left in between. The CDR3 loop reads CASPPRLQDENTIYF. The CDR3, as DNA: TGTGCCAGCCCCCCGAGGCTCCAAGATGAAAACACCATATATTTT.

This chain uses TRBV4-2 with TRBJ2-2; TRBD2 aligns across 10 bases. Trimming cost V 4 bases and J 7 bases; bases outside gene matches: 15. The CDR3 loop spans 18 amino acids. Looked up from germline, CDR1 is LGHNA and CDR2 is YNFKEQ. This CDR3 reads CASSPSDSGGAEVGELFF. For the CDR3, the DNA is TGTGCCAGCAGCCCCTCGGACAGCGGGGGGGCCGAGGTCGGGGAGCTGTTTTTT.

V usage is TRBV9 and J usage is TRBJ2-5; 8 bases fit TRBD2. Per germline, CDR1 SGDLS and CDR2 YYNGEE. The CDR3 loop spans 16 amino acids. With 3 bases clipped from V and 1 base from J, the junction kept 8 bases outside the gene matches. Here the CDR3 DNA reads TGTGCCAGCAGCGAGGGACGTAGCGGGGCCCAAGAGACCCAGTACTTC. Amino acids: CASSEGRSGAQETQYF.

This clone was seen only a few times. The V call is TRBV5-1, the J call TRBJ2-1; D gene unclear. Between the trimmed V and J ends, which lost 0 bases and 8 bases, there was a span of 12 bases. This CDR3 is built from 14 residues. Germline CDR1 is SGHRS and CDR2 is YFSETQ. The CDR3 protein is CASSLACRLDEQFF. CDR3 coding DNA: TGCGCCAGCAGCTTGGCCTGCAGGCTCGATGAGCAGTTCTTC.

The chain has TRBV9 and TRBJ1-2, with D perhaps TRBD1 (5 bases). Deletions cut 0 bases from V and 4 bases from J, with 13 bases between. Per germline, CDR1 SGDLS and CDR2 YYNGEE. The CDR3 loop spans 15 amino acids. CDR3 in amino acids: CASSVAGGDLYGYTF. DNA of the CDR3: TGTGCCAGCAGCGTAGCTGGGGGGGACCTCTATGGCTACACCTTC.

V gene TRBV25-1 combines with J gene TRBJ1-1, with 7 bases fitting TRBD1. The germline V gene encodes CDR1 MGHDK and CDR2 SYGVNS. This CDR3 region has 15 residues. V lost 4 bases, J lost 0 bases, and 5 bases stayed unmatched. CDR3 region: CASSVPRGMNTEAFF. The CDR3 bases are TGTGCCAGCAGTGTTCCCAGGGGGATGAACACTGAAGCTTTCTTT.

By share, this clone ranks as medium-sized. The V and J genes are TRBV19 and TRBJ1-5, with 9 nucleotides matching TRBD1. V lost 10 bases, J lost 5 bases, and 9 bases stayed unmatched. There are 14 residues in the CDR3. CDR1 and CDR2 (germline): LNHDA, SQIVND (reference sequence). The CDR3 DNA follows: TGTGCCACCAGCCTCTGGACAGGGGATCAGCCCCAGCATTTT. It translates to CATSLWTGDQPQHF.

This chain connects TRBV6-4 to TRBJ2-1, with 8 positions matching TRBD2. The CDR3 sequence is 14 residues long. V trimming: 5 bases; J trimming: 0 bases; junction bases outside the gene matches: 0. Germline CDR1 reads MRHNA; CDR2 reads SNTAGT. CDR3 sequence: CASSRGGSYNEQFF. CDR3 bases: TGTGCCAGCAGTCGGGGGGGCTCCTACAATGAGCAGTTCTTC.

V usage is TRBV7-2 and J usage is TRBJ1-6; TRBD1 aligns across 8 bases. The trim removed 1 base at V and 8 bases at J, leaving 1 base unmatched. The germline gives CDR1 SGHTA, CDR2 FQGNSA. The CDR3 is 14 residues long. This CDR3 is CASSLEQGDSPLHF. The DNA for the CDR3 is TGTGCCAGCAGCTTAGAACAGGGGGATTCACCCCTCCACTTT.

The CDR3 loop is CASSVDGGGANNEQFF. CDR3 DNA sequence: TGTGCCAGCAGCGTAGATGGCGGGGGGGCCAACAATGAGCAGTTCTTC. The chain has TRBV9 and TRBJ2-1, with 9 bases aligning to TRBD2. V shed 0 bases and J 5 bases; nucleotides not matched to a gene: 6. There are 16 residues in the CDR3. Germline CDR1 reads SGDLS; CDR2 reads YYNGEE.